Presented here are 3 T cell receptor beta chains from one specimen sequenced in a study of blood T cell repertoires in COVID-19. The assay was immunoSEQ multiplex PCR, and TCRdb's table has in-frame clones only and misses some. The sample comprises some 400,000 clones, more than 75% of which are singletons, and roughly 1.4% rests with the top ten. Sequenced sample: PBMCs or T cells enriched from blood (not recorded which). Receptor source: a man aged 30 to 39 who had recovered from COVID-19.

This rearrangement joins TRBV3-1 (or the pseudogene TRBV3-2) to TRBJ1-1, with 8 bases lining up with TRBD1. After removal of 0 bases from V and 2 bases from J, the junction contained 8 bases not matched to a gene. The CDR3 is 17 amino acids. The germline V gene has CDR1 LGHDT and CDR2 YNNKEL (reference sequence). The CDR3 sequence: CASSQEDREIYNTEAFF. The CDR3 DNA sequence: TGTGCCAGCAGCCAAGAGGACAGGGAAATCTATAACACTGAAGCTTTCTTT.

The rearrangement joins TRBV10-1 to TRBJ1-5; D not certain. The CDR3 has 13 residues. The V and J ends lost 0 bases and 9 bases respectively, with 9 bases between them. Per germline, CDR1 WNHNN and CDR2 SYGVQD (reference sequence). CDR3 coding DNA: TGCGCCAGCAGTGAGTCCCGGGGAGGGCCCCAGCATTTT. Amino acids: CASSESRGGPQHF.

This chain joins TRBV19 and TRBJ1-5, with D hard to call. The ends were cut back, 3 bases at V and 7 bases at J, with 22 bases in the middle. The CDR3 contains 17 residues. The germline CDR1 and CDR2 sequences are LNHDA and SQIVND (reference sequence). For the CDR3, the DNA is TGTGCCAGTAGTATGTTCACGTCCTCAGTCCATATCCAGCCCCAGCATTTT. This encodes CASSMFTSSVHIQPQHF.